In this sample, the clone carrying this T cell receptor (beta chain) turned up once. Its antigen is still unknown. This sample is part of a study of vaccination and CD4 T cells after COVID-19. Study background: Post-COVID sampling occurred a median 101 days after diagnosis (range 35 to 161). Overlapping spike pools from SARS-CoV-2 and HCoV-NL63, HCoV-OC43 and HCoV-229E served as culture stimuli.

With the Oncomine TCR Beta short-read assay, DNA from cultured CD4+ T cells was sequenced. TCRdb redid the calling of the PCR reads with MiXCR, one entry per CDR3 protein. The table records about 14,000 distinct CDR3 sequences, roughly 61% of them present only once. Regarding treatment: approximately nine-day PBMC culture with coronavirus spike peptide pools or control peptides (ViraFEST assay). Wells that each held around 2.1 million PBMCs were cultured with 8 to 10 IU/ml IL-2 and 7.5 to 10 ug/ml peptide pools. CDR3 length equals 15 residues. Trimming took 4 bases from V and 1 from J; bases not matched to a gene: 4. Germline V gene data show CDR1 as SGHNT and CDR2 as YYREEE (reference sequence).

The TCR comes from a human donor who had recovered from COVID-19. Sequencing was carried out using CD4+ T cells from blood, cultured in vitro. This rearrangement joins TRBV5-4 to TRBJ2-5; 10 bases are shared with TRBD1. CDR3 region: CASSIRTGGQETQYF. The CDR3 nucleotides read TGTGCCAGCAGCATAAGGACAGGGGGCCAAGAGACCCAGTACTTC.